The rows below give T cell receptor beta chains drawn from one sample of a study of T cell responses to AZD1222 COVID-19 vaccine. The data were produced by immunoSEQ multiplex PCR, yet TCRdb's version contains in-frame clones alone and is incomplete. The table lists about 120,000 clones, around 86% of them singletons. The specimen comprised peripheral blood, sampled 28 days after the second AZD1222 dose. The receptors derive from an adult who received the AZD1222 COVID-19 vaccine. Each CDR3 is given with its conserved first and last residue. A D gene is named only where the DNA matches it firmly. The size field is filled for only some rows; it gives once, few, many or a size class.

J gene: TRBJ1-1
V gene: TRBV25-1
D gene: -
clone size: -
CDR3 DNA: TGTGCCAGCAGTGAACAAGGCAGTCACACTGAAGCTTTCTTT
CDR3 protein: CASSEQGSHTEAFF

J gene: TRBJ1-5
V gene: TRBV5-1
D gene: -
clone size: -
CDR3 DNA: TGCGCCAGCAGCTTGGATTCGGGGGGCGGCCAGCCCCAGCATTTT
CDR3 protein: CASSLDSGGGQPQHF

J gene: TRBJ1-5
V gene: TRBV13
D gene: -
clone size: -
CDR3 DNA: TGTGCCAGCAGCCGGCGGAATCAGCCCCAGCATTTT
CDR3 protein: CASSRRNQPQHF

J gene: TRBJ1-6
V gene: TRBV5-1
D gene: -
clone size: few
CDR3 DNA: TGCGCCAGCAGCTTGCTCACCGGCAATTCACCCCTCCACTTT
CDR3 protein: CASSLLTGNSPLHF

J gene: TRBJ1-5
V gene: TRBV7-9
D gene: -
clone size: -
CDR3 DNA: TGTGCCAGCAGCTTAGGAGCTCAGCCCCAGCATTTT
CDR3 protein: CASSLGAQPQHF

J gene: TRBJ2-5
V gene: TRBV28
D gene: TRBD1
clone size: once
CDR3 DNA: TGTGCCAGCAGACCCCGGACAGGGGAAGAGACCCAGTACTTC
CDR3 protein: CASRPRTGEETQYF

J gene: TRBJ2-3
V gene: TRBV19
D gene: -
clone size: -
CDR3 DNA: TGTGCCAGTAGTATAGTCCCCCACACAGATACGCAGTATTTT
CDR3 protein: CASSIVPHTDTQYF

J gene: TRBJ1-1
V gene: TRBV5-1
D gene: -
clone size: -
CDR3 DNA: TGCGCCAGCAGCTCCCTCCTCACTGAAGCTTTCTTT
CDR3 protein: CASSSLLTEAFF

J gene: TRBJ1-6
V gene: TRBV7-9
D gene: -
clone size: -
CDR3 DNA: TGTGCCAGCAGAACCACAGGGTCTAATTCACCCCTCCACTTT
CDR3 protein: CASRTTGSNSPLHF

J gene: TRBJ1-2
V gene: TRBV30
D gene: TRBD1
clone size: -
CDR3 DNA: TGTGCCTGGAGTGTCCAGGGGGGAACTGGCTACACCTTC
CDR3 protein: CAWSVQGGTGYTF

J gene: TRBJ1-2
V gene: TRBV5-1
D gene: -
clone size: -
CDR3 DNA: TGCGCCAGCAGCCCTGGGACAAACACTTATGGCTACACCTTC
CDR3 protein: CASSPGTNTYGYTF

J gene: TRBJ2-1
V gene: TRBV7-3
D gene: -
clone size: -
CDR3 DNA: TGTGCCAGCAGCTCGACTAGTGGTGAGCAGTTCTTC
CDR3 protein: CASSSTSGEQFF

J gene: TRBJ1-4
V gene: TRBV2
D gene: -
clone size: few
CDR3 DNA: TGTGCCAGCAGTGAAATCAGAGTAACTAATGAAAAACTGTTTTTT
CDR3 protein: CASSEIRVTNEKLFF

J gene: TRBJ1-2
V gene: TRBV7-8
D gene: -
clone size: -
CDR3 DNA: TGTGCCAGCAGCTTAGTTGCGGGCAATGCTAACTATGGCTACACCTTC
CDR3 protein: CASSLVAGNANYGYTF

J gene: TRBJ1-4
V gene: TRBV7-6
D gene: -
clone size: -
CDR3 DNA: TGTGCCAGCAGCTTAGACCGGACAGCGATTGCAACTAATGAAAAACTGTTTTTT
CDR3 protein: CASSLDRTAIATNEKLFF

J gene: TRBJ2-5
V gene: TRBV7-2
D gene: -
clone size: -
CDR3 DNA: TGTGCCAGCAGCTTACCCGTCCCACAGGGGGGGGAGACCCAGTACTTC
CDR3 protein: CASSLPVPQGGETQYF

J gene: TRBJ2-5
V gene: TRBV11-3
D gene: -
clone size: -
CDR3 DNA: TGTGCCAGCAGCGTCCCGGGACAAGAGACCCAGTACTTC
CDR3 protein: CASSVPGQETQYF

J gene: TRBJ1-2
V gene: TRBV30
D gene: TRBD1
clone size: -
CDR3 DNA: TGTGCCTGGAGGGGACAGGGGTTTTGGGGCTACACCTTC
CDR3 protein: CAWRGQGFWGYTF

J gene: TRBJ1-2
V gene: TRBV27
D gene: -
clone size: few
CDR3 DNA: TGTGCCAGCAGTTCGGGGCCGTACTATGGCTACACCTTC
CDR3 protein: CASSSGPYYGYTF

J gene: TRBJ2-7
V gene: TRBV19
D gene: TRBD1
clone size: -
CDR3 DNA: TGTGCCAGTAGAACCGGGACAGGGGACTACGAGCAGTACTTC
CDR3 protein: CASRTGTGDYEQYF

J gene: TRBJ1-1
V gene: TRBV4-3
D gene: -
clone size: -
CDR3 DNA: TGCGCCAGCAGCCAAGAAAGGGGACTTCAGAACACTGAAGCTTTCTTT
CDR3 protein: CASSQERGLQNTEAFF

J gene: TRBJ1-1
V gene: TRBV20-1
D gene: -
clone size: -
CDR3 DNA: TGCAGTGCTAGGAGGAACACTGAAGCTTTCTTT
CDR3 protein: CSARRNTEAFF

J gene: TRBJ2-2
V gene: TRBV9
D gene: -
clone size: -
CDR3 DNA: TGTGCCAGCAGACCAGGGACAAGCGGGGAGCTGTTTTTT
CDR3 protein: CASRPGTSGELFF

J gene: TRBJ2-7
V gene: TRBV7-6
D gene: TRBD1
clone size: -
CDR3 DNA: TGTGCCAGCAGCCCGTGGACAGGTCCCTCCTACGAGCAGTACTTC
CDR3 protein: CASSPWTGPSYEQYF

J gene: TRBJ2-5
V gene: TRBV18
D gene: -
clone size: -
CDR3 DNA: TGTGCCAGCTCACCGGGGGACTCGTACAAAGAGACCCAGTACTTC
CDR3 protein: CASSPGDSYKETQYF

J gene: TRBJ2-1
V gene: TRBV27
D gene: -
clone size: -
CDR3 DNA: TGTGCCAGCAGCACCAGCTCCTACAATGAGCAGTTCTTC
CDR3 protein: CASSTSSYNEQFF

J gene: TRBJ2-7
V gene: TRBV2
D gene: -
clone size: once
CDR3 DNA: TGTGCCAGCAGTCGGGACGGATCCTACTACGAGCAGTACTTC
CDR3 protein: CASSRDGSYYEQYF

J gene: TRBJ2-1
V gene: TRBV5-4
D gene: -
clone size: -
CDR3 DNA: TGTGCCAGCAGGCTAGGGAATGAGCAGTTCTTC
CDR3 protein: CASRLGNEQFF

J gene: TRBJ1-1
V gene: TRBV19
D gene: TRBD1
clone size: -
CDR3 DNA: TGTGCCAGTAGTATTGGGACAGGGGTGGCTTTCTTT
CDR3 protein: CASSIGTGVAFF

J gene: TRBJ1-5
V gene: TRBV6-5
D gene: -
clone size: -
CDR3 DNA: TGTGCCAGCCGAAGGGACAATAGCAATCAGCCCCAGCATTTT
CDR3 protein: CASRRDNSNQPQHF

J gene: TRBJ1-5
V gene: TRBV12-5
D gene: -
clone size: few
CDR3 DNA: TGTGCTAGTGGTTTGGGGAGCCACAATCAGCCCCAGCATTTT
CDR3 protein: CASGLGSHNQPQHF

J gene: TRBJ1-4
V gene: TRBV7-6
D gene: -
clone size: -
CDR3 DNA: TGTGCCAGCAGCTTAGTGACTAATGAAAAACTGTTTTTT
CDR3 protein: CASSLVTNEKLFF

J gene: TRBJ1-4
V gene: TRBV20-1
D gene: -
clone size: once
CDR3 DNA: TGCAGCCGGGCGGATGAAAAACTGTTTTTT
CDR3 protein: CSRADEKLFF

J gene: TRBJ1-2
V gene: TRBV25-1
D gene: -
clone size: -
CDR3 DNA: TGTGCCAGCAGTGATCCGGTGACTCACTATGGCTACACCTTC
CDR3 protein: CASSDPVTHYGYTF

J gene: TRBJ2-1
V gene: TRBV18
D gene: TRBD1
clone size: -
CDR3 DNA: TGTGCCAGCTCACCGGACAGGGGGTTCTACAATGAGCAGTTCTTC
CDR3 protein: CASSPDRGFYNEQFF

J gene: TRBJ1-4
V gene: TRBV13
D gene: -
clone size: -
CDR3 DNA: TGTGCCTCCAGCAGCCGGGTAACTAATGAAAAACTGTTTTTT
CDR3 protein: CASSSRVTNEKLFF

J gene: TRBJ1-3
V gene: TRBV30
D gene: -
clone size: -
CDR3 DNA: TGTGCCTGGCGGAGTAGGAACTCTGGAAACACCATATATTTT
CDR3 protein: CAWRSRNSGNTIYF

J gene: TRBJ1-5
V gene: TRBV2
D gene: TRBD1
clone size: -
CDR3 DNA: TGTGCCAGCAAGGGGGCCTTTAGCAATCAGCCCCAGCATTTT
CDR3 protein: CASKGAFSNQPQHF

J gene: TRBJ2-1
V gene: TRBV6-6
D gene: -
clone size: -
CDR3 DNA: TGTGCCAGCGGTAGGGAGGGGGAACACAATGAGCAGTTCTTC
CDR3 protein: CASGREGEHNEQFF

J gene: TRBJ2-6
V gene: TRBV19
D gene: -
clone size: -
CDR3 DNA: TGTGCCAGTAGTATATCCGATCCGGAGGGGGCCAACGTCCTGACTTTC
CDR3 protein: CASSISDPEGANVLTF

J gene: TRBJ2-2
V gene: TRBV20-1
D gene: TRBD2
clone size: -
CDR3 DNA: TGCAGTGCTAGTTCCCGAAAGACTAGCGGGGGAGGTTACACCGGGGAGCTGTTTTTT
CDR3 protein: CSASSRKTSGGGYTGELFF

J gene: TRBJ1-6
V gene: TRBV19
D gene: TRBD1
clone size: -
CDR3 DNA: TGTGCCAGTACCGAAGGGGGACAGCTTAATTCACCCCTCCACTTT
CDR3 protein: CASTEGGQLNSPLHF

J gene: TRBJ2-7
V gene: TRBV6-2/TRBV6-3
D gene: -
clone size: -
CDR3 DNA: TGTGCCAGCAGTTACTCGAGCGGCAGAACCTACGAGCAGTACTTC
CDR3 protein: CASSYSSGRTYEQYF

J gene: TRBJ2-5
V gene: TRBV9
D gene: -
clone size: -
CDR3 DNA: TGTGCCAGCAGCCAGGGGTTCCAAGAGACCCAGTACTTC
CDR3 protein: CASSQGFQETQYF

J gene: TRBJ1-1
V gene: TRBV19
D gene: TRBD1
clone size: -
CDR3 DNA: TGTGCCAGTAGTCTCCCGACAGGGGCTGGGGCTGAAGCTTTCTTT
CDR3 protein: CASSLPTGAGAEAFF

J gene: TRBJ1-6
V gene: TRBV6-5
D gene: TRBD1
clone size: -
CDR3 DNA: TGTGCCAGCAGTTCTTTCACCGGGACAGCAATCCACTTT
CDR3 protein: CASSSFTGTAIHF

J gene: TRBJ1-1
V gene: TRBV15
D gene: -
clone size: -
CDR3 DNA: TGTGCCACCAGCAATCAGTTGAACACTGAAGCTTTCTTT
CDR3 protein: CATSNQLNTEAFF

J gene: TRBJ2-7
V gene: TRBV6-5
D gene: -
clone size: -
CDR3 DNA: TGTGCCAGCCGGGACGGTGTTGGCTACGAGCAGTACTTC
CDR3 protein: CASRDGVGYEQYF

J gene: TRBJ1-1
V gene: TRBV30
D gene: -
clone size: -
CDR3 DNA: TGTGCCTGGAGTGCACAGGGAGGCACTGAAGCTTTCTTT
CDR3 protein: CAWSAQGGTEAFF

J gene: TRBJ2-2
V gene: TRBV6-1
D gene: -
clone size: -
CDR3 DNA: TGTGCCAGCAGTGACGGGACCCGGGTAGGAACCGGGGAGCTGTTTTTT
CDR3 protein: CASSDGTRVGTGELFF

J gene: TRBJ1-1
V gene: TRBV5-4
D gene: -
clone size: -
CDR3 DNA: TGTGCCAGCAGCAAAAAAACAGGGTACACTGAAGCTTTCTTT
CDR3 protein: CASSKKTGYTEAFF

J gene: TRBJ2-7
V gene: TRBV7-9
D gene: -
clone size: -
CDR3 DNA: TGTGCCAGCAGCCCGATGTTAGGCTCTTACGAGCAGTACTTC
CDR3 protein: CASSPMLGSYEQYF

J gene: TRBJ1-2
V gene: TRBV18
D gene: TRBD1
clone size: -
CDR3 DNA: TGTGCCAGCTCACGGGACAGGGAGGGCTATGGCTACACCTTC
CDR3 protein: CASSRDREGYGYTF

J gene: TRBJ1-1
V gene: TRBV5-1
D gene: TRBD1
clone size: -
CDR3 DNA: TGCGCCAGCAGCTTAAGGACAGGGGGCAAGGGGGACACTGAAGCTTTCTTT
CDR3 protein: CASSLRTGGKGDTEAFF

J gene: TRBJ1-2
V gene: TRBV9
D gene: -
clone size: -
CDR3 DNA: TGTGCCAGCATGTCAGGGGCCTATGGCTACACCTTC
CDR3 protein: CASMSGAYGYTF

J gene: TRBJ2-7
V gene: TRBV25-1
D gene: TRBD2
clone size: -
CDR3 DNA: TGTGCCAGCAGTGAATATGGCGGGGGGGCCCACGAGCAGTACTTC
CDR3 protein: CASSEYGGGAHEQYF